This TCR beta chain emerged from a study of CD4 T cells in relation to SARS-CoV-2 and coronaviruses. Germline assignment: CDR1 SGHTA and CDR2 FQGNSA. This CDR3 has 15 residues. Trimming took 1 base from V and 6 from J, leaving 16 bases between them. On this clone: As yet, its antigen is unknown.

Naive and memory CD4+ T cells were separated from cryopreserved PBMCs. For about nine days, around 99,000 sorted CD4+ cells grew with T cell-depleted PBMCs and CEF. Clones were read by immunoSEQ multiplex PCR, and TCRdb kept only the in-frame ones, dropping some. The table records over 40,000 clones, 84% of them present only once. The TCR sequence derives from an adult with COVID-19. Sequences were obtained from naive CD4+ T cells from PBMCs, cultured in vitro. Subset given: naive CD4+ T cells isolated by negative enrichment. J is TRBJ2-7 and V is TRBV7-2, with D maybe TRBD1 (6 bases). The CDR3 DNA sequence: TGTGCCAGCAGCTTAGGACAGGTCAGCCGTACCGAGCAGTACTTC. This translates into CASSLGQVSRTEQYF.